The 20 T cell receptor beta chains presented below share a single source sample, sequenced in a study of glioma-infiltrating T cells after dendritic cell vaccination. Libraries were prepared by immunoSEQ multiplex PCR; TCRdb keeps only in-frame clonotypes and omits some of them. There are more than 850 clones in the sample; roughly 82% occur only once, and 7% to 10% lies in the top ten. Specified time point: after dendritic cell vaccination, including at tumor progression/relapse. Autologous tumor lysate was loaded overnight onto monocyte-derived dendritic cells grown about seven days with IL-4 and GM-CSF. Sequencing used tumor tissue, obtained after dendritic cell vaccination. The source is a human donor with glioblastoma.

CDR3: CASSPWGDRVYEQYF. In DNA form, the CDR3 reads TGTGCCAGCAGCCCCTGGGGGGACAGGGTCTACGAGCAGTACTTC. The chain has TRBV7-9 and TRBJ2-7; 9 nucleotides align to TRBD1. The CDR3 runs 15 residues. Trimming at V came to 5 bases and at J to 3 bases, leaving 8 bases not matched to a gene. Germline values: CDR1 SEHNR, CDR2 FQNEAQ (reference sequence).

This clone turned up a few times. The V and J genes are TRBV11-2 and TRBJ2-2; D uncertain. CDR1 SGHAT and CDR2 FQNNGV come from the germline V gene. V was trimmed by 6 bases and J by 1 base, leaving 12 bases between them. CDR3 length: 15 residues. In nucleotides, the CDR3 is TGTGCCAGCAGTTTTACCAGGCAGAACACCGGGGAGCTGTTTTTT. Encoded protein: CASSFTRQNTGELFF.

This chain links TRBV5-1 with TRBJ2-4; 7 positions match TRBD1. CDR1 and CDR2 from the germline V gene are SGHRS and YFSETQ. This CDR3 has 13 residues. J lost 11 bases, V lost 5 bases, and 10 bases had no gene match. CDR3 in amino acids: CASRMMGQNLQYF. The CDR3 nucleotides are TGCGCCAGCAGGATGATGGGACAGAATCTTCAGTACTTC. Based on the CDR3 plus reference TRBV5-1 and TRBJ2-4, the full variable domain is KAGVTQTPRYLIKTRGQQVTLSCSPISGHRSVSWYQQTPGQGLQFLFEYFSETQRNKGNFPGRFSGRQFSNSRSEMNVSTLELGDSALYLCASRMMGQNLQYFGAGTRLSVL.

This chain links TRBV6-5 with TRBJ2-7; 8 bases line up with TRBD1. Germline assignment: CDR1 MNHEY and CDR2 SVGAGI. V lost 2 bases, J lost 6 bases, and 9 bases stayed unmatched. The CDR3 spans 15 residues. Here the CDR3 DNA reads TGTGCCAGCAGTTACGACAGGGGAGGAAGGGGCGAGCAGTACTTC. Its protein product is CASSYDRGGRGEQYF.

The rearrangement joins TRBV7-2 to TRBJ2-7, with a tentative D call TRBD1 (6 bases). V was clipped by 1 base and J by 6 bases, with 16 bases between them. This CDR3 spans 15 amino acids. Germline V gene data show CDR1 as SGHTA and CDR2 as FQGNSA. The CDR3 sequence: CASSLVTGYTSEQYF. DNA of the CDR3: TGTGCCAGCAGCTTAGTAACAGGGTATACTAGCGAGCAGTACTTC.

This chain joins TRBV2 and TRBJ1-1; perhaps TRBD1 as D (5 bases). CDR3 length equals 13 residues. Germline CDR1 and CDR2: SNHLY and FYNNEI. V lost 6 bases and J 11 bases, leaving 19 bases between the germline ends. As DNA, the CDR3 is TGTGCCAGCAGCCCGGGGTTGGGGGGTGTGGCTTTCTTT. This translates into CASSPGLGGVAFF.

This chain uses TRBV5-1 with TRBJ2-3; TRBD1 matches 9 bases. CDR1 is SGHRS, CDR2 YFSETQ, per germline. After removal of 3 bases from V and 0 bases from J, the junction contained 11 bases not matched to a gene. The CDR3 covers 18 residues. The CDR3 spells CASSSGQGIGPSTDTQYF. The DNA for the CDR3 is TGCGCCAGCAGCTCCGGACAGGGGATAGGGCCTAGCACAGATACGCAGTATTTT.

This chain joins TRBV13 and TRBJ2-1; 11 bases align to TRBD2. The CDR3 totals 16 residues. Unmatched junction bases numbered 11, after V lost 5 bases and J lost 8 bases. In germline, CDR1 is PRHDT, CDR2 FYEKMQ (reference sequence). CDR3 coding DNA: TGTGCCAGCAGCCGCCCCACTAGCGGGGGCCGGTATGAGCAGTTCTTC. Encoded protein: CASSRPTSGGRYEQFF.

V is TRBV10-3 and J is TRBJ1-5, with D tentatively TRBD1 (5 bases). Trimming shortened V by 4 bases and J by 0 bases, and 10 bases separated the two germline ends. Germline loops: CDR1 ENHRY, CDR2 SYGVKD. This CDR3 has 15 amino acids. CDR3 in DNA: TGTGCCATCAGTGTAGGGGAATATAGCAATCAGCCCCAGCATTTT. Protein: CAISVGEYSNQPQHF.

The rearrangement uses TRBV7-9 and TRBJ2-5; 14 bases fit TRBD2. This CDR3 comprises 16 residues. V lost 7 bases to trimming and J lost 2 bases; unmatched junction nucleotides: 6. In germline, CDR1 is SEHNR, CDR2 FQNEAQ (reference sequence). In nucleotides, the CDR3 is TGTGCCAGCAACCCGGGACTAGCGGGGGCACAAGAGACCCAGTACTTC. Protein: CASNPGLAGAQETQYF.

The V gene is TRBV14, the J gene TRBJ1-2, with TRBD1 identical over 7 bases. The CDR3 is 13 residues long. Germline V CDR1 and CDR2: SGHDN, FVKESK. V lost 4 bases, J lost 5 bases, and 4 bases stayed unmatched. The CDR3 loop is CASSLGTAYGYTF. CDR3 bases: TGTGCCAGCAGCCTGGGGACAGCTTATGGCTACACCTTC.

This chain joins TRBV7-6 and TRBJ1-1; no clear D. This CDR3 spans 13 amino acids. CDR1 and CDR2 (germline): SGHVS, FNYEAQ. V lost 5 bases, J lost 1 base, and 8 bases lay in between. CDR3: CASSAGGNTEAFF. DNA of the CDR3: TGTGCCAGCAGCGCCGGAGGGAACACTGAAGCTTTCTTT.

This chain uses TRBV10-1 with TRBJ2-7; D call uncertain. CDR3 length: 9 residues. Trimming shortened V by 7 bases and J by 5 bases, and 3 bases separated the two germline ends. Germline loops: CDR1 WNHNN, CDR2 SYGVQD (reference sequence). CDR3 in DNA: TGCGCCAGCACTCACGAGCAGTACTTC. It specifies CASTHEQYF.

The rearrangement uses TRBV7-3 and TRBJ2-1; 9 bases are shared with TRBD2. This CDR3 contains 16 residues. Trimming took 1 base from V and 7 from J; bases not matched to a gene: 8. Germline-derived CDR1 and CDR2 are SGHTA and FQGTGA. CDR3 in amino acids: CASSLNVAGALNEQFF. The CDR3 DNA reads as TGTGCCAGCAGCTTAAATGTAGCGGGGGCTCTGAATGAGCAGTTCTTC.

The chain carries TRBV19 and TRBJ2-5, with 8 bases fitting TRBD1. The closer fit of TRBJ2-7 to the DNA end suggests the J call may be wrong. The CDR3 is made up of 15 amino acids. From germline, CDR1 is LNHDA and CDR2 SQIVND (reference sequence). The CDR3 protein is CASSPTGGSFDEQYF. CDR3 DNA: TGTGCCAGTAGTCCTACAGGGGGTTCGTTCGACGAGCAGTACTTC.

The chain is built from TRBV5-5 and TRBJ2-1; unclear D gene. Looked up from germline, CDR1 is SGHKS and CDR2 is YYEKEE (reference sequence). The CDR3 contains 14 residues. CDR3: CASRRESSYNEQFF. CDR3 nucleotide sequence: TGTGCGAGCCGAAGAGAGAGCTCCTACAATGAGCAGTTCTTC.

V gene TRBV6-1 combines with J gene TRBJ2-5; 7 bases line up with TRBD1. Germline loops: CDR1 MNHNS, CDR2 SASEGT. The CDR3 sequence is 13 residues long. The J segment lost 1 base and the V segment lost 6 bases, leaving 2 bases of the junction unmatched. For the CDR3, the DNA is TGTGCCAGCAGGGGACAGACCCAAGAGACCCAGTACTTC. Protein: CASRGQTQETQYF.

V usage is TRBV25-1 and J usage is TRBJ1-2; D gene unclear. This CDR3 is 12 amino acids long. Trimming pared 7 bases from V and 5 bases from J, leaving 11 bases between. Germline V gene lookup returns CDR1 MGHDK and CDR2 SYGVNS. CDR3 amino acids: CASMSGEYGYTF. The DNA of the CDR3 is TGTGCCAGCATGAGTGGAGAATATGGCTACACCTTC.

This clone showed up just a few times. The chain couples TRBV5-1 to TRBJ2-5; D not resolved. Per germline, CDR1 SGHRS and CDR2 YFSETQ. This CDR3 comprises 15 residues. Between the trimmed V and J ends, which lost 0 bases and 0 bases, there was a span of 9 bases. The CDR3 region has the DNA TGCGCCAGCAGCTTGGAATCGGTAAACCAAGAGACCCAGTACTTC. The encoded protein is CASSLESVNQETQYF.

The V and J genes are TRBV5-1 and TRBJ1-2, with D possibly TRBD1 on 5 matching bases. Germline lookup yields CDR1 SGHRS and CDR2 YFSETQ. This CDR3 spans 15 amino acids. V was pared by 3 bases and J by 6 bases, with 18 bases between. The CDR3 loop reads CASSSAQGFQNGYTF. The CDR3 DNA follows: TGCGCCAGCAGCTCGGCGCAGGGATTCCAAAATGGCTACACCTTC.